This note documents a single T cell receptor (beta chain) sequence. The data were obtained in a study of cytomegalovirus exposure and HLA in healthy donors. PCR amplification relied on 60 Vbeta primers (plus 13 Jbeta primers). Libraries were prepared by immunoSEQ multiplex PCR; TCRdb keeps only in-frame clonotypes and omits some of them. This sample yields about 120,000 clones, of which 75% to 90% are seen a single time; 15% to 25% belongs to the top ten. Germline V gene data show CDR1 as ENHRY and CDR2 as SYGVKD. The CDR3 runs to 15 residues. With 9 bases clipped from V and 6 bases from J, the junction kept 12 bases outside the gene matches.

The rearrangement links TRBV10-3 to TRBJ2-7, with 12 nucleotides matching TRBD1. The sequence was obtained from a man between 18 and 35 years old in good health and CMV-seropositive. The specimen was PBMCs. CDR3 protein: CAIRHPGQGAFEQYF. CDR3 nucleotides: TGTGCCATTAGACATCCGGGACAGGGGGCGTTCGAGCAGTACTTC.